This record covers a single T cell receptor beta chain. The data stem from a study of cytomegalovirus exposure and HLA in healthy donors. The CDR3 is 14 amino acids. Germline trimming cut 5 bases from V and 3 bases from J; bases unmatched to any gene: 5. Germline values: CDR1 MNHEY, CDR2 SVGAGI. With 60 Vbeta and 13 Jbeta primers, the PCR was carried out. Measured with immunoSEQ multiplex PCR; TCRdb has only the in-frame clones, and not every one. The sample records approximately 140,000 clones, just under 65% being singletons. Sequenced: PBMCs. The receptor was derived from an older woman in good health and CMV-seropositive. J is TRBJ1-2 and V is TRBV6-5; TRBD1 matches at 8 bases. The CDR3 region is CASSRLGQDYGYTF. For the CDR3, the DNA is TGTGCCAGCAGTAGACTGGGACAGGACTATGGCTACACCTTC.